Listed below are T cell receptor beta chains from one sample, sequenced in a study of CD8+ T cells in alopecia areata. Repertoires were generated with immunoSEQ multiplex PCR, while TCRdb's copy carries only in-frame clones and drops some. Of around 140,000 clones in the sample, around 50% were seen once. This sample comprised CD4+ T cells sorted from blood, obtained at week 0. The receptor source for this set is a human donor with alopecia areata. CDR3s include the opening cysteine and the closing phenylalanine or tryptophan. The D gene is left open where the match is weak.

j_call,v_call,d_call,cdr3_aa,cdr3_nt
TRBJ2-1,TRBV5-1,.,CASSQRTVAYNEQFF,TGCGCCAGCAGCCAGCGAACAGTGGCCTACAATGAGCAGTTCTTC
TRBJ1-3,TRBV30,.,CAVAWDSGNTIYF,TGTGCCGTAGCTTGGGACTCTGGAAACACCATATATTTT
TRBJ2-5,TRBV7-9,TRBD2,CASSPSGGLQETQYF,TGTGCCAGCAGCCCTAGCGGGGGGCTCCAAGAGACCCAGTACTTC
TRBJ2-5,TRBV9,.,CASSAWAFQETQYF,TGTGCCAGCAGCGCGTGGGCCTTCCAAGAGACCCAGTACTTC
TRBJ1-5,TRBV2,.,CASSEVGQPQHF,TGTGCCAGCAGTGAGGTGGGTCAGCCCCAGCATTTT
TRBJ1-2,TRBV5-1,TRBD1,CASSLDRGEGYGYTF,TGCGCCAGCAGCTTGGACAGGGGGGAAGGCTATGGCTACACCTTC
TRBJ2-5,TRBV5-6,.,CASSLARETQYF,TGTGCCAGCAGCTTGGCCCGGGAGACCCAGTACTTC
TRBJ2-5,TRBV4-2,.,CASSYVAKQETQYF,TGTGCCAGCAGCTACGTGGCAAAACAAGAGACCCAGTACTTC
TRBJ1-5,TRBV29-1,.,CSVGAGDQPQHF,TGCAGCGTTGGGGCAGGGGATCAGCCCCAGCATTTT
TRBJ2-7,TRBV29-1,TRBD1,CSVRQGAYEQYF,TGCAGCGTGCGACAGGGGGCATACGAGCAGTACTTC
TRBJ1-1,TRBV2,.,CASSAPFGGLNTEAFF,TGTGCCAGCAGTGCCCCCTTTGGGGGATTGAACACTGAAGCTTTCTTT
TRBJ2-7,TRBV29-1,.,CSVGRGQGIHEQYF,TGCAGCGTTGGCCGGGGGCAGGGGATCCACGAGCAGTACTTC